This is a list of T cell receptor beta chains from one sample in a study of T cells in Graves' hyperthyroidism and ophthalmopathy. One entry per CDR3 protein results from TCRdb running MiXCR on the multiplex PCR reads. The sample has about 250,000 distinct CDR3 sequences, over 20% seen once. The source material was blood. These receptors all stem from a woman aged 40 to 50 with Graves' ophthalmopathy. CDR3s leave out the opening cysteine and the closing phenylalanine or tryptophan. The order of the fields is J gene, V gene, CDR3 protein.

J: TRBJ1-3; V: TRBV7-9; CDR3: ASSASGDGNTIY
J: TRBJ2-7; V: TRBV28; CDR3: ASSPPAGVTYEQY
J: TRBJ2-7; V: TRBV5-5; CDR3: ASSTDRGVLRAQY
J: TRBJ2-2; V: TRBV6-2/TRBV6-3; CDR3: ASSQVSVAGELF
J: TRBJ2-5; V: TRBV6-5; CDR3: ASSYAWGGQETQY
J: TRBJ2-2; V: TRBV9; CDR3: ASSPGPYTGELF
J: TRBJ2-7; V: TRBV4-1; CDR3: ASSQGRTSGDYEQY
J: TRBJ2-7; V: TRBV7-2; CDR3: ASTPHRGGRGEQY
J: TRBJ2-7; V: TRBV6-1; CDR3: ASRTPDRGRTYEQY
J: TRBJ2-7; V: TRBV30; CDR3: AWSVGDGSYEQY